This T cell receptor (beta chain) derives from a study of OX40 agonist ivuxolimab in advanced cancers. Study-wide results and limits: With doses of 0.1 to 3.0 mg/kg, CD4+ and CD8+ blood T cells had undergone clonal expansion by week 6.

Data came from immunoSEQ multiplex PCR; TCRdb stores just in-frame clones and leaves some out. Here the sample spans roughly 80,000 clones, about 86% being singletons. The CDR3 is 14 residues long. V shed 4 bases, J shed 5 bases, and the junction held 7 bases outside the gene matches. Germline CDR1 SGHDT, CDR2 YYEEEE. With respect to this clone: The antigen remains undetermined.

The chain uses TRBV5-6 and TRBJ1-1, with 8 positions matching TRBD1. The sequencing here drew on CD4+ or CD8+ T cells sorted from blood, taken in a trial of the OX40 agonist ivuxolimab. The receptor was isolated from an adult with an advanced solid tumor such as melanoma, head and neck, liver or kidney cancer. In DNA form, the CDR3 reads TGTGCCAGCAGCCTACAGGGGGTAGGAACTGAAGCTTTCTTT. It is translated as CASSLQGVGTEAFF.